The rows below give T cell receptor beta chains drawn from one sample of a study of blood T cell repertoires in COVID-19. Here immunoSEQ multiplex PCR was the method, and the copy in TCRdb shows in-frame clones only, minus some. The profile shows approximately 480,000 clones, 85% to 90% of them singletons. Source material: peripheral blood. These receptors came from a man aged 18-30 years with COVID-19, enrolled during active disease. Both conserved end residues are part of each CDR3. D genes are given only for firm matches. The size of a clone is reported for some rows only, either as once, few or many, or as a class for expanded clones.

clone_size j_call d_call v_call cdr3_aa cdr3_nt
NA TRBJ1-4 NA TRBV21-1 CASSKDYSWREKLFF TGTGCCAGCAGCAAAGATTACAGCTGGAGGGAAAAACTGTTTTTT
NA TRBJ1-2 NA TRBV14 CASSLFDRLYGYTF TGTGCCAGCAGCCTCTTCGACAGGTTGTACGGCTACACCTTC
NA TRBJ1-2 TRBD1 TRBV4-1 CASSQEGQGRSRGYTF TGCGCCAGCAGCCAAGAGGGACAGGGAAGAAGTCGTGGCTACACCTTC
NA TRBJ2-1 TRBD1 TRBV25-1 CASRGQGSYNEQFF TGTGCCAGCAGGGGACAGGGCTCCTACAATGAGCAGTTCTTC
NA TRBJ2-3 TRBD2 TRBV5-6 CASSRAGTSGRTDTQYF TGTGCCAGCAGCCGTGCCGGGACTAGCGGGAGAACAGATACGCAGTATTTT
NA TRBJ1-2 NA TRBV14 CASSQGTNPAKGYTF TGTGCCAGCAGCCAGGGGACAAACCCCGCGAAGGGCTACACCTTC
once TRBJ1-2 NA TRBV30 CAWSAGDYYGYTF TGTGCCTGGAGTGCCGGGGATTACTATGGCTACACCTTC
NA TRBJ2-5 NA TRBV5-4 CASSLSAVGIETQYF TGTGCCAGCAGCTTGTCAGCGGTGGGAATAGAGACCCAGTACTTC
once TRBJ1-1 NA TRBV2 CASSVLAMNTEAFF TGTGCCAGCAGTGTACTAGCGATGAACACTGAAGCTTTCTTT
NA TRBJ2-2 NA TRBV2 CASGRRLTGELFF TGTGCCAGCGGTAGGAGGCTTACCGGGGAGCTGTTTTTT